This T cell receptor (beta chain) was identified in a study of blood T cell repertoires in COVID-19. Study context: The origin of the acute and convalescent COVID-19 samples was the United States, Italy and Spain.

Clones were read by immunoSEQ multiplex PCR, and TCRdb kept only the in-frame ones, dropping some. Of 200,000 or so clones in the sample, around 90% were seen once. The sample consisted of peripheral blood. This TCR derives from a man between 65 and 79 years old with acute or convalescent COVID-19.

CDR3 nucleotide sequence: TGTGCCAGCAGTTACGGCAGGGTATACGAGCAGTACTTC. It codes for CASSYGRVYEQYF. The chain combines TRBV2 with TRBJ2-7, with D perhaps TRBD1 (5 bases). Germline V gene lookup returns CDR1 SNHLY and CDR2 FYNNEI. Trimming removed 5 bases at V and 4 bases at J, with 12 bases between. The CDR3 has 13 residues.